The 25 T cell receptor beta chains given below trace back to one sample, sequenced in a study of T cells in localized non-small cell lung cancer. Only in-frame clones appear in the TCRdb table, and some are missing; sequencing was by immunoSEQ multiplex PCR. The repertoire consists of about 1,100 clones, with around a fifth occurring once and the leading ten covering approximately 17%. The starting material was normal lung tissue next to the tumor, obtained before any cancer treatment. The source is a female donor over 55 with stage I squamous cell lung carcinoma.

By share, this clone counts as medium-sized. V gene TRBV9 combines with J gene TRBJ2-7; D gene ambiguous. Germline values: CDR1 SGDLS, CDR2 YYNGEE. V was pared by 0 bases and J by 2 bases, with 9 bases between. This CDR3 is 14 amino acids long. For the CDR3, the DNA is TGTGCCAGCAGCGTAGGGGCCTCTCCCTACGAGCAGTACTTC. Translating it yields CASSVGASPYEQYF.

This clone came up once. CDR3 coding DNA: TGTGCCAGCTCACCACAGAGGACGGGAAACACCATATATTTT. Residues: CASSPQRTGNTIYF. The rearrangement uses TRBV18 and TRBJ1-3; no clear D. Germline lookup yields CDR1 KGHSH and CDR2 LQKENI. This CDR3 has 14 amino acids. Trimming shortened V by 1 base and J by 4 bases, and 8 bases separated the two germline ends. Variable domain in full (rest from reference TRBV18 and TRBJ1-3): NAGVMQNPRHLVRRRGQEARLRCSPMKGHSHVYWYRQLPEEGLKFMVYLQKENIIDESGMPKERFSAEFPKEGPSILRIQQVVRGDSAAYFCASSPQRTGNTIYFGEGSWLTVV.

V is TRBV19 and J is TRBJ1-5; 8 bases align to TRBD1. Germline CDR1 LNHDA, CDR2 SQIVND (reference sequence). The CDR3 is made up of 16 amino acids. The V and J ends lost 5 bases and 0 bases, in that order; junction bases with no gene match: 6. The CDR3: CASSGQGSYSNQPQHF. CDR3 coding DNA: TGTGCCAGTAGTGGACAGGGATCTTATAGCAATCAGCCCCAGCATTTT.

The chain is built from TRBV6-8 and TRBJ2-7, with 8 bases that match TRBD2. This CDR3 is built from 16 residues. Germline V gene sequence: CDR1 MNHGY, CDR2 SAAAGT. V dropped 6 bases and J dropped 3; count of bases not matched to a gene: 13. Here the CDR3 DNA reads TGTGCCAGCAGCCCACCCCGGACTAGCACGCGCTACGAGCAGTACTTC. It specifies CASSPPRTSTRYEQYF.

The sample holds a few counts of this clone. The genes are TRBV11-3 and TRBJ1-1; D is perhaps TRBD1 (5 bases). The germline CDR1 and CDR2 sequences are SGHNT and YENEEA. V gave up 3 bases and J gave up 10 bases, with 18 bases separating them. The CDR3 extends over 14 amino acids. CDR3 in amino acids: CASSLGRGSGRAFF. The DNA for the CDR3 is TGTGCCAGCAGCTTGGGGCGGGGTTCTGGTAGAGCTTTCTTT.

This chain connects TRBV19 to TRBJ2-1, with D tentatively TRBD2 (6 bases). Trimming took off 0 bases at V and 9 bases at J, with 15 bases between the two ends. CDR3 length: 15 residues. Germline assignment: CDR1 LNHDA and CDR2 SQIVND (reference sequence). CDR3 protein: CASSIDREWRGEQFF. The DNA of the CDR3 is TGTGCCAGTAGTATAGATCGAGAATGGAGGGGTGAGCAGTTCTTC.

The chain couples TRBV11-3 to TRBJ2-1; D ambiguous. Germline values: CDR1 SGHNT, CDR2 YENEEA. This CDR3 region has 14 residues. V lost 5 bases, J lost 3 bases, and 11 bases lay in between. The chain's CDR3 is CASSPRPDYNEQFF. In nucleotides, the CDR3 is TGTGCCAGCAGCCCCCGGCCAGACTACAATGAGCAGTTCTTC.

By share of the sample, this clone is medium-sized. The chain couples TRBV6-8 to TRBJ2-7; 9 bases map to TRBD1. The CDR3 sequence is 14 residues long. Germline assignment: CDR1 MNHGY and CDR2 SAAAGT. V was clipped by 4 bases and J by 2 bases; unmatched bases: 3. The chain's CDR3 is CASSWRTGAYEQYF. The DNA of the CDR3 is TGTGCCAGCAGTTGGCGGACAGGGGCCTACGAGCAGTACTTC.

This clone was recorded a few times. The chain combines TRBV28 with TRBJ2-7; TRBD1 agrees at 8 bases. The V gene end was trimmed by 6 bases and the J gene end by 2 bases; junction bases not matched to a gene: 9. The CDR3 covers 15 residues. Germline CDR1 and CDR2: MDHEN and SYDVKM. CDR3 nucleotides: TGTGCCAGCAGCCGGACAGGGCCCTACCCCTACGAGCAGTACTTC. Translated, it gives CASSRTGPYPYEQYF.

V usage is TRBV10-1 and J usage is TRBJ2-7; 11 positions agree with TRBD2. With V trimmed by 4 bases and J by 6 bases, 14 bases remained unmatched. Germline loops: CDR1 WNHNN, CDR2 SYGVQD (reference sequence). The CDR3 contains 17 residues. CDR3 coding DNA: TGCGCCAGCAGTGGAGGTAGCGGGAGGGCCAAATCAGGCGAGCAGTACTTC. Residues: CASSGGSGRAKSGEQYF.

This clone has only one observation. V and J are TRBV5-1 and TRBJ2-1; 10 nucleotides align to TRBD2. Looked up from germline, CDR1 is SGHRS and CDR2 is YFSETQ. The CDR3 length is 15 residues. The trim removed 2 bases at V and 8 bases at J, leaving 7 bases unmatched. Here the CDR3 reads CASSFSGRPLDEQFF. The CDR3 DNA reads as TGCGCCAGCAGCTTTAGCGGGAGGCCCCTCGATGAGCAGTTCTTC.

The chain couples TRBV5-1 to TRBJ2-5, with 8 bases that match TRBD2. The V gene end was trimmed by 0 bases and the J gene end by 0 bases; junction bases not matched to a gene: 4. CDR3 size: 16 residues. In germline, CDR1 is SGHRS, CDR2 YFSETQ. The CDR3 coding sequence is TGCGCCAGCAGCTTGGGCCCAGCGGGAGACCAAGAGACCCAGTACTTC. Residues: CASSLGPAGDQETQYF.

The V call is TRBV18, the J call TRBJ1-5; 9 nucleotides match TRBD1. The CDR3 runs to 15 residues. V lost 0 bases and J lost 6; bases outside the gene matches: 3. The germline V gene encodes CDR1 KGHSH and CDR2 LQKENI. DNA for the CDR3: TGTGCCAGCTCACCACCCGGGACAGGGCGTCAGCCCCAGCATTTT. The encoded protein is CASSPPGTGRQPQHF.

The chain has TRBV11-3 and TRBJ1-2; perhaps TRBD1 as D (6 bases). This CDR3 spans 14 amino acids. Per germline, CDR1 SGHNT and CDR2 YENEEA. V was clipped by 4 bases and J by 6 bases, with 15 bases between them. CDR3 in amino acids: CASSSEGRGDGYTF. The CDR3 coding sequence is TGTGCCAGCAGCTCCGAGGGCAGGGGTGATGGCTACACCTTC.

The genes are TRBV19 and TRBJ2-6; tentatively, D is TRBD1 or TRBD2 (5 bases each). The germline V and J ends were trimmed by 8 bases and 4 bases, with 18 bases remaining between them. The CDR3 sequence is 16 residues long. Per the germline V gene, CDR1 is LNHDA and CDR2 is SQIVND (reference sequence). The CDR3 spells CASRGSRGAGANVLTF. The CDR3 coding sequence is TGTGCCAGTCGGGGTTCTAGAGGGGCCGGGGCCAACGTCCTGACTTTC.

The chain employs TRBV28 and TRBJ2-5, with 11 bases that match TRBD1. Germline assignment: CDR1 MDHEN and CDR2 SYDVKM. The CDR3 is 15 amino acids. The junction had 8 bases not matched to a gene; V was cut back by 6 bases and J by 5 bases. CDR3 coding DNA: TGTGCCAGCAGCCGCGGACAGGGGGCTAGGGAGACCCAGTACTTC. It is translated as CASSRGQGARETQYF.

This clone appeared a few times. This chain joins TRBV19 and TRBJ2-7; 7 positions match TRBD1. The J segment lost 2 bases and the V segment lost 4 bases, leaving 5 bases of the junction unmatched. Germline loops: CDR1 LNHDA, CDR2 SQIVND (reference sequence). The CDR3 consists of 14 residues. CDR3 residues: CASSTGTAAYEQYF. The CDR3 DNA reads TGTGCCAGTAGTACCGGGACAGCCGCCTACGAGCAGTACTTC.

This clone has just a few counts. The chain uses TRBV9 and TRBJ2-3; tentatively, D is TRBD1 or TRBD2 (5 bases each). The germline V and J ends were trimmed by 7 bases and 1 base, with 16 bases remaining between them. Germline V gene data show CDR1 as SGDLS and CDR2 as YYNGEE. The CDR3 spans 15 residues. CDR3 sequence reads: CASLYRGRRTDTQYF. CDR3 DNA sequence: TGTGCCAGCCTTTATCGGGGCCGTCGCACAGATACGCAGTATTTT.

The V and J genes are TRBV11-3 and TRBJ2-3, with 7 nucleotides matching TRBD2. Germline V gene lookup returns CDR1 SGHNT and CDR2 YENEEA. This CDR3 has 15 residues. Trimming at V came to 5 bases and at J to 5 bases, leaving 10 bases not matched to a gene. DNA of the CDR3: TGTGCCAGCAGCCCCAAGCGGGGCCCCAAAGATACGCAGTATTTT. Translated, it gives CASSPKRGPKDTQYF.

This clone rates as large. This sequence joins TRBV6-8 and TRBJ2-5, with D possibly matching TRBD2 (5 bases). This CDR3 has 14 amino acids. The V end was cut by 8 bases, the J end by 5 bases, with 18 bases between. Per germline, CDR1 MNHGY and CDR2 SAAAGT. The CDR3 is CASGLSGRGETQYF. DNA for the CDR3: TGTGCCAGCGGGCTAAGTGGGAGAGGGGAGACCCAGTACTTC.

There are a few counts of this clone. This chain links TRBV9 with TRBJ2-7; the match to TRBD1 covers 10 bases. Trimming at V came to 4 bases and at J to 4 bases, leaving 8 bases not matched to a gene. CDR3 length: 15 amino acids. The germline V gene encodes CDR1 SGDLS and CDR2 YYNGEE. CDR3 nucleotide sequence: TGTGCCAGCAGCTTCCGACAGGGGGCGGTTTACGAGCAGTACTTC. Amino acids: CASSFRQGAVYEQYF.

The genes are TRBV19 and TRBJ1-5, with unresolved D. Per the germline V gene, CDR1 is LNHDA and CDR2 is SQIVND (reference sequence). This CDR3 has 14 amino acids. Trimming shortened V by 5 bases and J by 0 bases, and 8 bases separated the two germline ends. In DNA, the CDR3 is TGTGCCAGTAGTGGAAGGTCTAGCAATCAGCCCCAGCATTTT. This sequence encodes CASSGRSSNQPQHF.

In its sample, this clone was seen a few times. The chain links TRBV28 to TRBJ1-2, with D hard to call. This CDR3 region has 14 residues. V lost 2 bases, J lost 4 bases, and 11 bases lay in between. Germline assignment: CDR1 MDHEN and CDR2 SYDVKM. The CDR3 protein is CASSLGFTIYGYTF. The CDR3 bases are TGTGCCAGCAGTTTAGGGTTCACTATCTATGGCTACACCTTC.

The chain is built from TRBV28 and TRBJ1-1; D possibly corresponds to TRBD1 (5 bases). This CDR3 comprises 14 residues. V dropped 3 bases and J dropped 5 bases, with 13 bases sitting between them. The germline gives CDR1 MDHEN, CDR2 SYDVKM. CDR3 DNA: TGTGCCAGCAGTTTTGGAGGGGAGCTGACTGAAGCTTTCTTT. Translated, it gives CASSFGGELTEAFF. Combining the CDR3 with reference TRBV28 and TRBJ1-1 gives the whole variable domain DVKVTQSSRYLVKRTGEKVFLECVQDMDHENMFWYRQDPGLGLRLIYFSYDVKMKEKGDIPEGYSVSREKKERFSLILESASTNQTSMYLCASSFGGELTEAFFGQGTRLTVV.

The V and J genes are TRBV30 and TRBJ1-5; D is undetermined. Trimming stripped 0 bases from V and 1 base from J, with 4 bases between. In germline, CDR1 is GTSNPN, CDR2 SVGIG (reference sequence). The CDR3 runs to 13 residues. CDR3 region: CAWSVGSNQPQHF. CDR3 coding DNA: TGTGCCTGGAGTGTAGGGAGCAATCAGCCCCAGCATTTT.